This T cell receptor beta chain was recovered during a study of OX40 agonist ivuxolimab in advanced cancers. Overall study: Patients were infused with ivuxolimab every 2 weeks at 0.01 to 10 mg/kg.

Blood sampling was done at baseline, cycle 4 day 1, and cycle 7 day 1. Trimming pared 3 bases from V and 0 bases from J, leaving 19 bases between. The CDR3 loop spans 18 amino acids. Germline lookup yields CDR1 SEHNR and CDR2 FQNEAQ (reference sequence). Libraries were prepared by immunoSEQ multiplex PCR; TCRdb keeps only in-frame clonotypes and omits some of them. The sample shows 15,000 to 25,000 clones, 65% to 85% of them seen only once. Details on this clone: Its antigen is unidentified.

Overall study results and limits: Antigen specificity remained undetermined for the expanded peripheral T cells. The authors also found low normalized T-cell clonal expansion in some nonresponders.

The chain combines TRBV7-9 with TRBJ2-3; no clear D. The material sequenced was CD4+ or CD8+ T cells sorted from blood, taken in a trial of the OX40 agonist ivuxolimab. The origin of this receptor is an adult with an advanced solid tumor such as melanoma, head and neck, liver or kidney cancer. The CDR3 is CASSFFPERTDSTDTQYF. Here the CDR3 DNA reads TGTGCCAGCAGCTTCTTCCCGGAAAGGACGGATAGCACAGATACGCAGTATTTT.